These 31 T cell receptor beta chains were all obtained from the same sample, sequenced in a study of blood T cell repertoires in COVID-19. TCRdb keeps only in-frame clones here, not all; method: immunoSEQ multiplex PCR. The table records 200,000 to 250,000 clones, 65% to 90% of them present only once. The sample consisted of peripheral blood. The receptor source for this set is a woman in her 70s with COVID-19, enrolled during active disease.

This clone was picked up a small number of times. The chain links TRBV6-2 or TRBV6-3 to TRBJ1-1; no reliable D call. CDR1 and CDR2 (germline): MNHEY, SVGEGT. V was cut by 5 bases and J by 7 bases, with 20 bases left in between. The CDR3 totals 15 residues. CDR3 sequence: CASSNPYKGEGEAFF. The CDR3 bases are TGTGCCAGCAGTAACCCGTACAAGGGAGAGGGTGAAGCTTTCTTT.

The rearrangement links TRBV7-8 to TRBJ2-7; 8 bases map to TRBD1. The ends lost 0 bases at V and 0 bases at J; junction bases unmatched: 4. Per the germline V gene, CDR1 is SGHVS and CDR2 is FQNEAQ. The CDR3 covers 16 residues. CDR3: CASSLARDRSSYEQYF. CDR3 DNA sequence: TGTGCCAGCAGCTTAGCGAGGGACAGGAGCTCCTACGAGCAGTACTTC.

The V and J genes are TRBV6-5 and TRBJ1-2; the match to TRBD1 covers 7 bases. J was trimmed by 2 bases and V by 6 bases; bases with no gene match: 9. Germline V gene data show CDR1 as MNHEY and CDR2 as SVGAGI. The CDR3 sequence is 15 residues long. The CDR3, as DNA: TGTGCCAGCAGGGGGACAGTAAGAGGGAACTATGGCTACACCTTC. It yields the protein CASRGTVRGNYGYTF.

The gene calls are TRBV4-1 and TRBJ1-2; D gene uncertain. Trimming pared 0 bases from V and 7 bases from J, leaving 15 bases between. Germline V lookup: CDR1 MGHRA, CDR2 YSYEKL. The CDR3 contains 15 residues. The CDR3 DNA follows: TGCGCCAGCAGCCAAGACAGGATAACTCTCGGTGGCTACACCTTC. Translation: CASSQDRITLGGYTF.

The chain couples TRBV18 to TRBJ2-5, with unresolved D. Trimming removed 3 bases at V and 4 bases at J, with 9 bases between. CDR1 and CDR2 from the germline V gene are KGHSH and LQKENI. The CDR3 is made up of 13 amino acids. The CDR3 loop reads CASSPASRETQYF. In DNA form, the CDR3 reads TGTGCCAGCTCACCTGCGAGTCGAGAGACCCAGTACTTC.

The chain has TRBV7-9 and TRBJ1-6, with TRBD1 identical over 8 bases. Germline loops: CDR1 SEHNR, CDR2 FQNEAQ (reference sequence). The ends lost 3 bases at V and 10 bases at J; junction bases unmatched: 5. This CDR3 contains 14 residues. CDR3: CASSFGDRPSPLHF. The CDR3 DNA is TGTGCCAGCAGCTTCGGGGACAGGCCCTCACCCCTCCACTTT.

This clone was detected once. The genes are TRBV5-4 and TRBJ1-4; 9 bases align to TRBD1. Germline V gene lookup returns CDR1 SGHNT and CDR2 YYREEE (reference sequence). CDR3 size: 16 residues. The trim removed 4 bases at V and 2 bases at J, leaving 6 bases unmatched. CDR3 bases: TGTGCCAGCAGCGCGATGGACAGGGGTACTAATGAAAAACTGTTTTTT. Amino acids: CASSAMDRGTNEKLFF.

J is TRBJ2-2 and V is TRBV7-2; possible D gene TRBD1, 6 bases. V was pared by 5 bases and J by 1 base, with 8 bases between. The CDR3 spans 14 residues. CDR1 and CDR2 from the germline V gene are SGHTA and FQGNSA. CDR3 DNA sequence: TGTGCCAGCAGCGGGGGCAGGAACACCGGGGAGCTGTTTTTT. It yields the protein CASSGGRNTGELFF.

This clone was picked up one time. This chain uses TRBV11-3 with TRBJ2-3, with D maybe TRBD2 (6 bases). V was clipped by 10 bases and J by 3 bases, with 11 bases between them. The germline V gene has CDR1 SGHNT and CDR2 YENEEA. The CDR3 is made up of 12 amino acids. DNA for the CDR3: TGTGCCACCTCGGGGAGGACAGATACGCAGTATTTT. This translates into CATSGRTDTQYF.

This clone was detected a few times. The gene calls are TRBV6-2 or TRBV6-3 and TRBJ1-5; perhaps TRBD1 as D (6 bases). Germline V gene sequence: CDR1 MNHEY, CDR2 SVGEGT. This CDR3 region has 13 residues. With 5 bases removed from V and 7 bases from J, the gap between germline ends came to 12 bases. The CDR3 loop reads CASSRQVSQPQHF. CDR3 in DNA: TGTGCCAGCAGTCGACAGGTTAGCCAGCCCCAGCATTTT.

This clone came up once. The J gene is TRBJ1-2, the V gene TRBV2; D possibly corresponds to TRBD1 (5 bases). Germline V gives CDR1 SNHLY, CDR2 FYNNEI. V was trimmed by 1 base and J by 6 bases, leaving 9 bases between them. This CDR3 has 13 amino acids. The CDR3 sequence is CASSEGGEDGYTF. The CDR3 region has the DNA TGTGCCAGCAGTGAAGGAGGGGAGGATGGCTACACCTTC.

V gene TRBV7-9 combines with J gene TRBJ2-3, with TRBD1 matching 7 bases. With 6 bases clipped from V and 5 bases from J, the junction kept 8 bases outside the gene matches. The V gene's germline CDR1 is SEHNR and CDR2 FQNEAQ (reference sequence). The CDR3 is made up of 14 amino acids. The CDR3 DNA reads as TGTGCCAGCAGTCAAACAGGGGTGGGAGATACGCAGTATTTT. Encoded protein: CASSQTGVGDTQYF.

This rearrangement joins TRBV15 to TRBJ2-3, with 10 bases fitting TRBD2. The CDR3 runs 18 residues. Germline CDR1 and CDR2: LNHNV and YYDKDF (reference sequence). Unmatched junction bases numbered 15, after V lost 4 bases and J lost 5 bases. CDR3 amino acids: CATSTGAGLAGVGDTQYF. CDR3 nucleotides: TGTGCCACCAGCACCGGGGCGGGTCTAGCGGGGGTCGGAGATACGCAGTATTTT.

V and J are TRBV7-3 and TRBJ2-1; a weak D match, TRBD2 (6 bases). CDR1 and CDR2 from the germline V gene are SGHTA and FQGTGA. There are 16 residues in the CDR3. V was clipped by 4 bases and J by 2 bases, with 15 bases between them. The CDR3, as DNA: TGTGCCAGCAGCTCATCCGGGACTGCCACCTACAATGAGCAGTTCTTC. Its translation is CASSSSGTATYNEQFF.

Comment on this clone: Other DNA sequences in the sample encode the same CDR3. The chain links TRBV19 to TRBJ1-6; D is unresolved. This CDR3 contains 14 residues. The germline V gene has CDR1 LNHDA and CDR2 SQIVND (reference sequence). V lost 4 bases, J lost 7 bases, and 11 bases lay in between. Here the CDR3 reads CASSTGTANSPLHF. CDR3 bases: TGTGCCAGTAGTACGGGAACGGCCAATTCACCCCTCCACTTT.

V usage is TRBV7-2 and J usage is TRBJ2-3; TRBD1 matches at 8 bases. The CDR3 length is 15 residues. Germline CDR1 reads SGHTA; CDR2 reads FQGNSA. Trimming at V came to 5 bases and at J to 1 base, leaving 5 bases not matched to a gene. For the CDR3, the DNA is TGTGCCAGCAGCGTACCGGGACAGGGCACAGATACGCAGTATTTT. Its protein product is CASSVPGQGTDTQYF.

The chain couples TRBV5-1 to TRBJ2-3; 11 bases are shared with TRBD2. The length of the CDR3 is 15 residues. Per the germline V gene, CDR1 is SGHRS and CDR2 is YFSETQ. V was pared by 4 bases and J by 4 bases, with 5 bases of the junction left unmatched. In DNA, the CDR3 is TGCGCCAGCAGCACACTAGCGGGAGCGGCAGATACGCAGTATTTT. This translates into CASSTLAGAADTQYF.

The rearrangement joins TRBV30 to TRBJ2-3, with D possibly matching TRBD2 (6 bases). In germline, CDR1 is GTSNPN, CDR2 SVGIG (reference sequence). Trimming left V 0 bases short and J 2 bases short, with 9 bases between. The CDR3 is made up of 14 amino acids. This chain's CDR3 is CAWSVGLPTDTQYF. The CDR3 DNA sequence: TGTGCCTGGAGTGTAGGACTACCCACAGATACGCAGTATTTT.

The chain recombines TRBV7-2 with TRBJ1-1; no clear D gene. V was shortened by 2 bases and J by 4 bases, with 8 bases between the two germline ends. Per the germline V gene, CDR1 is SGHTA and CDR2 is FQGNSA. This CDR3 region has 13 residues. CDR3 sequence (DNA): TGTGCCAGCAGCTTATATAGTGGCACTGAAGCTTTCTTT. It is translated as CASSLYSGTEAFF.

The gene calls are TRBV2 and TRBJ1-2, with D possibly TRBD1 on 6 matching bases. Between the trimmed V and J ends, which lost 6 bases and 6 bases, there was a span of 17 bases. This CDR3 is 14 amino acids long. Germline CDR1 is SNHLY and CDR2 is FYNNEI. For the CDR3, the DNA is TGTGCCAGCAGGGAACAGGGATCTCACCATGGCTACACCTTC. This gives the protein CASREQGSHHGYTF.

This sequence joins TRBV5-1 and TRBJ1-3; TRBD1 matches 8 bases. The junction had 9 bases not matched to a gene; V was cut back by 7 bases and J by 6 bases. This CDR3 region has 14 residues. Germline V gene data show CDR1 as SGHRS and CDR2 as YFSETQ. This CDR3 reads CASSPTGDENTIYF. The CDR3 nucleotides read TGCGCCAGCTCACCGACAGGGGACGAAAACACCATATATTTT.

This chain joins TRBV9 and TRBJ2-3; D is undetermined. CDR3 length equals 16 residues. CDR1 and CDR2 (germline): SGDLS, YYNGEE. Trimming cost V 0 bases and J 4 bases, with 15 bases left between them. CDR3 nucleotide sequence: TGTGCCAGCAGCGTAGCCGGCACCCTCGCGGCAGATACGCAGTATTTT. Amino acids: CASSVAGTLAADTQYF.

The rearrangement joins TRBV19 to TRBJ2-1; D is unclear. This CDR3 has 15 amino acids. Trimming removed 5 bases from V and 0 bases from J, with 11 bases in between. Germline-derived CDR1 and CDR2 are LNHDA and SQIVND (reference sequence). For the CDR3, the DNA is TGTGCCAGTAGTCCAACGTCGAGCTCCTACAATGAGCAGTTCTTC. It specifies CASSPTSSSYNEQFF.

This chain uses TRBV6-2 or TRBV6-3 with TRBJ1-6; TRBD1 is a possible D gene (6 bases). Germline assignment: CDR1 MNHEY and CDR2 SVGEGT. CDR3 length: 14 amino acids. Trimming took off 6 bases at V and 13 bases at J, with 19 bases between the two ends. CDR3 sequence reads: CASSFDRNERPLHF. The CDR3 region has the DNA TGTGCCAGCAGCTTCGACAGGAACGAGAGGCCCCTCCACTTT.

The V and J genes are TRBV11-3 and TRBJ1-3; D not resolved. Germline assignment: CDR1 SGHNT and CDR2 YENEEA. The CDR3 totals 15 residues. The V end was cut by 0 bases, the J end by 2 bases, with 8 bases between. CDR3 sequence reads: CASSLEVSAGNTIYF. CDR3 in DNA: TGTGCCAGCAGCTTAGAGGTGTCAGCTGGAAACACCATATATTTT.

The chain is built from TRBV11-3 and TRBJ1-6; TRBD1 might be the D (6 bases). Germline-derived CDR1 and CDR2 are SGHNT and YENEEA. The CDR3 has 16 residues. The V gene lost 1 base and the J gene lost 7 bases, with 14 bases spanning the gap. The DNA of the CDR3 is TGTGCCAGCAGCTTAGTTTGGGGGCAGGGGAATTCACCCCTCCACTTT. It codes for CASSLVWGQGNSPLHF.

V gene TRBV6-4 combines with J gene TRBJ2-3, with TRBD1 matching over 8 bases. CDR3 length: 14 amino acids. In germline, CDR1 is MRHNA, CDR2 SNTAGT. J lost 3 bases, V lost 3 bases, and 2 bases had no gene match. The CDR3 reads CASSEQGETDTQYF. The CDR3, as DNA: TGTGCCAGCAGTGAACAGGGGGAGACAGATACGCAGTATTTT.

V usage is TRBV28 and J usage is TRBJ1-4; D possibly corresponds to TRBD1 (6 bases). Germline V gene lookup returns CDR1 MDHEN and CDR2 SYDVKM. The V gene lost 6 bases and the J gene lost 3 bases, with 17 bases spanning the gap. This CDR3 has 16 amino acids. Here the CDR3 reads CASRLEQGLPNEKLFF. DNA for the CDR3: TGTGCCAGCAGACTCGAACAGGGTCTGCCTAATGAAAAACTGTTTTTT.

The sample holds a few counts of this clone. The chain recombines TRBV15 with TRBJ2-2; maybe TRBD1 (5 bases). Germline V gives CDR1 LNHNV, CDR2 YYDKDF (reference sequence). The V end was cut by 10 bases, the J end by 0 bases, with 9 bases between. This CDR3 comprises 13 residues. CDR3 in amino acids: CAIRAANTGELFF. For the CDR3, the DNA is TGTGCCATCAGGGCAGCGAACACCGGGGAGCTGTTTTTT.

V usage is TRBV19 and J usage is TRBJ1-6; tentative D call: TRBD1 (5 bases). Germline V gene sequence: CDR1 LNHDA, CDR2 SQIVND (reference sequence). The CDR3 consists of 13 residues. V lost 3 bases and J 8 bases, leaving 8 bases between the germline ends. CDR3 region: CASSIGGDSPLHF. CDR3 coding DNA: TGTGCCAGTAGTATCGGGGGTGATTCACCCCTCCACTTT.

The rearrangement uses TRBV7-2 and TRBJ1-6; D gene ambiguous. Germline V CDR1 and CDR2: SGHTA, FQGNSA. CDR3 size: 17 residues. V shed 5 bases and J shed 10 bases, with 24 bases lying between them. The CDR3 coding sequence is TGTGCCAGCAGCCCCCCCAGGCCGGGGAGGTTAGACTCACCCCTCCACTTT. This codes for CASSPPRPGRLDSPLHF.